This T cell receptor (beta chain) was identified during a study of neurological immune-mediated disorders. This clonotype was seen at least ten times. 5'RACE with 10-nucleotide random UMIs produced the cDNA. MiXCR, run by TCRdb on the 5' RACE reads, gives a single entry per CDR3 protein. Seen here are 60,000 to 85,000 distinct CDR3 sequences, about 5.5% observed once, and the top ten hold roughly 2.2%. The TCR comes from a woman in her thirties with multiple sclerosis. The sequencing sample was made of PBMCs.

CDR3 DNA sequence: TGTGCCAGCAGTTTAGTGGACACCGGGGAGCTGTTTTTT. The encoded protein is CASSLVDTGELFF. This sequence joins TRBV12-3 or TRBV12-4 and TRBJ2-2; the D is unclear. V dropped 1 base and J dropped 3 bases, with 3 bases sitting between them. This CDR3 has 13 residues.